The clone carrying this TCR beta chain was seen only a few times. The antigen remains unidentified. This sample is drawn from a study of blood T cells in healthy people across ages. About the research overall: Template switching recovered approximately one barcoded beta molecule for every two T cells. General study points: Per million T cells, TCR beta diversity dropped about linearly as age rose.

Next came a second PCR, run for about 6 to 11 cycles, which used a sample-barcoded 5' primer along with a J-beta primer mix. TCRdb reprocessed the 5' RACE reads with MiXCR, giving one entry per CDR3 protein. The table lists 890,000 or so distinct CDR3 sequences, 62% of them singletons, with around a quarter in the top ten. Trimming pared 2 bases from V and 5 bases from J, leaving 10 bases between. Germline CDR1 is DFQATT and CDR2 is SNEGSKA (reference sequence). This CDR3 is built from 13 residues. Sequencing was performed on blood. This receptor was taken from a man aged 25-45 years in good health. The chain couples TRBV20-1 to TRBJ2-1; D is ambiguous. This CDR3 is CSARLKSHNEQFF. CDR3 nucleotides: TGCAGTGCTAGATTGAAAAGCCACAATGAGCAGTTCTTC.